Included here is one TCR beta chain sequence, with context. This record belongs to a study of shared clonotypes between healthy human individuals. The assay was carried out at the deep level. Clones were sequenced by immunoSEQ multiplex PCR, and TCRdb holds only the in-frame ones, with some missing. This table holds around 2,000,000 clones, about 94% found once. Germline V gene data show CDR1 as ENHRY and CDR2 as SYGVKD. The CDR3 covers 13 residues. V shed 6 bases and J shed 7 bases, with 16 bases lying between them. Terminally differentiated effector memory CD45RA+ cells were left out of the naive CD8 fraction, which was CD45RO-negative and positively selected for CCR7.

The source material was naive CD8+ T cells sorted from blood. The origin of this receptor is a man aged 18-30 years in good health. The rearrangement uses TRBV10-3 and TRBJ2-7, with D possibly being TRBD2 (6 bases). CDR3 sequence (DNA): TGTGCCATCAGCCCCGGGACTGGTAAAGAGCAGTACTTC. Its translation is CAISPGTGKEQYF.